The rows below give T cell receptor beta chains drawn from one sample of a study of cytomegalovirus exposure and HLA in healthy donors. Clones were sequenced by immunoSEQ multiplex PCR, and TCRdb holds only the in-frame ones, with some missing. The sample shows over 150,000 clones, roughly 75% of them seen only once. Specimen: PBMCs. The source of these receptors is a male donor in good health and CMV-seronegative. CDR3s include the opening cysteine and the closing phenylalanine or tryptophan. The D gene is left open where the match is weak. Not all rows give a size; the values are once, few, many and, for expanded clones, a class.

v_gene	j_gene	d_gene	abundance	CDR3nt	CDR3aa
TRBV4-3	TRBJ1-2	NA	NA	TGCGCCAGCAGCCAAGCAGGCCTTAATGAGGGCCACACCTTC	CASSQAGLNEGHTF
TRBV18	TRBJ1-1	TRBD1	NA	TGTGCCAGTGGCGGACAGGAGGCGGTAGGCACTGAAGCTTTCTTT	CASGGQEAVGTEAFF
TRBV5-4	TRBJ1-5	TRBD1	NA	TGTGCCAGCAGCTTAGACAGGGGGTCACCCCAGCATTTT	CASSLDRGSPQHF
TRBV7-9	TRBJ1-2	NA	NA	TGTGCCAGCAGCTTACCACAGAACTATGGCTACACCTTC	CASSLPQNYGYTF
TRBV15	TRBJ2-3	NA	few	TGTGCCACCAGCAGAGATCTCAGTTCAACGCAGTATTTT	CATSRDLSSTQYF
TRBV2	TRBJ2-3	TRBD2	NA	TGTGCCAGCCACCGACTAGCGGGGGGTAGGACAGATACGCAGTATTTT	CASHRLAGGRTDTQYF
TRBV2	TRBJ1-2	TRBD1	NA	TGTGCCAGCAGCGGACGGGACAGGGACGGCTACACCTTC	CASSGRDRDGYTF
TRBV29-1	TRBJ1-2	NA	NA	TGCAGCGTTGATATTAACTATGGCTACACCTTC	CSVDINYGYTF
TRBV7-9	TRBJ2-3	NA	NA	TGTGCCAGCAGCCTTGATTTAGGCGGAGATACGCAGTATTTT	CASSLDLGGDTQYF
TRBV21-1	TRBJ2-1	NA	NA	TGTGCCAGCAGTCGGACAGGGGATGCGTACAATGAGCAGTTCTTC	CASSRTGDAYNEQFF
TRBV7-9	TRBJ2-5	NA	NA	TGTGCCAGCAGCTTAGTCGGAGGGAAAGAGACCCAGTACTTC	CASSLVGGKETQYF
TRBV18	TRBJ1-1	NA	NA	TGTGCCAGCTCACTCGGCAGGGCCACTGAAGCTTTCTTT	CASSLGRATEAFF
TRBV5-1	TRBJ2-7	TRBD1	NA	TGCGCCAGCAGCTGGGACAGGGTTGGAGGCGAGCAGTACTTC	CASSWDRVGGEQYF
TRBV6-1	TRBJ2-7	TRBD2	NA	TGTGCCAGCATTCGACTAGCGACTAGCTCCTACGAGCAGTACTTC	CASIRLATSSYEQYF
TRBV9	TRBJ1-4	NA	few	TGTGCCAGCAGCGTAGATGGGAGATCTAATGAAAAACTGTTTTTT	CASSVDGRSNEKLFF
TRBV15	TRBJ2-7	NA	NA	TGTGTCACCAGCACCAAGACAGCCTCCTACGAGCAGTACTTC	CVTSTKTASYEQYF
TRBV28	TRBJ2-3	NA	few	TGTGCCAGCAGTTTAATTGGCAGGGGCAATACGCAGTATTTT	CASSLIGRGNTQYF
TRBV5-1	TRBJ2-5	NA	once	TGCGCCAGCAGCTTGGGGCGAGGATACGCAGAGACCCAGTACTTC	CASSLGRGYAETQYF
TRBV6-5	TRBJ1-5	NA	NA	TGTGCCAGCAGTGCGGGTATAGGAGGGCCCCAGCATTTT	CASSAGIGGPQHF
TRBV18	TRBJ2-7	TRBD1	NA	TGTGCCAGCTCACCACCGAGCAGGGGGCGCGGCGAGCAGTACTTC	CASSPPSRGRGEQYF
TRBV28	TRBJ2-1	TRBD2	once	TGTGCCAGCAGTCTTCCTCTAGCGGGGACCTACAATGAGCAGTTCTTC	CASSLPLAGTYNEQFF
TRBV19	TRBJ1-2	NA	few	TGTGCCAGTAGTATCGCCCACGCACACCTCTATGGCTACACCTTC	CASSIAHAHLYGYTF
TRBV6-5	TRBJ1-4	NA	once	TGTGCCAGCGGGAGGCAGGGTAATGAAAAACTGTTTTTT	CASGRQGNEKLFF
TRBV4-2	TRBJ2-3	TRBD2	NA	TGTGCCAGCAGCCAAGATCCGAGACTAGCGGGGGGGGTGACAGATACGCAGTATTTT	CASSQDPRLAGGVTDTQYF
TRBV7-3	TRBJ2-1	NA	NA	TGTGCCAGCAGCTTAAACAGGGAGCGGAGCAATGAGCAGTTCTTC	CASSLNRERSNEQFF
TRBV18	TRBJ1-1	TRBD1	NA	TGTGCCAGCTCACCCTTACAGGGGGCGGGAACTGAAGCTTTCTTT	CASSPLQGAGTEAFF
TRBV7-9	TRBJ2-7	NA	NA	TGTGCCAGCAGCTTAGTTGCGGCTTCGGGCTACGAGCAGTACTTC	CASSLVAASGYEQYF
TRBV5-6	TRBJ2-7	NA	NA	TGTGCCAGCAGCTTGTCCACAGCTACCTACGAGCAGTACTTC	CASSLSTATYEQYF
TRBV19	TRBJ1-2	TRBD1	NA	TGTGCCAGTACCTTGGACAGGGCGGTCGGCTACACCTTC	CASTLDRAVGYTF
TRBV28	TRBJ1-2	TRBD1	NA	TGTGCCAGCAGCCGAGGACCAGGGGGCTATGGCTACACCTTC	CASSRGPGGYGYTF
TRBV9	TRBJ1-4	NA	NA	TGTGCCAGCAGCGTAGGCGGGAGGTCTAATGAAAAACTGTTTTTT	CASSVGGRSNEKLFF
TRBV11-3	TRBJ2-1	NA	NA	TGTGCCAGCAGCGACAGAAGCTCGTACAATGAGCAGTTCTTC	CASSDRSSYNEQFF
TRBV18	TRBJ1-5	TRBD1	NA	TGTGCCAGCTCACCACCGAATCGGGGACAGGCCGTTGGTAGCAATCAGCCCCAGCATTTT	CASSPPNRGQAVGSNQPQHF
TRBV12-5	TRBJ2-5	NA	NA	TGTGCTAGTGGTTTGGGCCAGCGGAGGCAAGAGACCCAGTACTTC	CASGLGQRRQETQYF
TRBV5-4	TRBJ1-3	TRBD1	once	TGTGCCAGCAGCTTGGACAGGGGAGGAGGAAACACCATATATTTT	CASSLDRGGGNTIYF
TRBV6-7	TRBJ1-6	TRBD1	NA	TGTGCCAGCACCAAACGGGAGGGGGCAAGTTCACCCCTCCACTTT	CASTKREGASSPLHF
TRBV6-5	TRBJ2-3	NA	NA	TGTGCCAGCAGTTACTCCCAGGGGCCGAGCACAGATACGCAGTATTTT	CASSYSQGPSTDTQYF
TRBV19	TRBJ1-2	NA	NA	TGTGCCAGTAGTATAAAGACAGAAGCTAACTATGGCTACACCTTC	CASSIKTEANYGYTF
TRBV11-2	TRBJ2-7	TRBD2	NA	TGTGCCAGCAGCTTCTTAGCGGGAGACTACGAGCAGTACTTC	CASSFLAGDYEQYF
TRBV23-1	TRBJ2-7	NA	NA	TGCGCCAGTCTCCGGGACACCCTCGGGGAGCAGTACTTC	CASLRDTLGEQYF
TRBV6-1	TRBJ2-3	TRBD1	NA	TGTGCCAGCAGCGGACAGGGCGGTACGCAGTATTTT	CASSGQGGTQYF
TRBV11-3	TRBJ2-2	TRBD1	NA	TGTGCCAGCAGCCCGACCAAGACAGGGATGTCCGGGGAGCTGTTTTTT	CASSPTKTGMSGELFF
TRBV4-3	TRBJ2-7	TRBD2	NA	TGCGCCAGCAGCCAGGAACTAGCGGGAAGCCCTCCCGAGCAGTACTTC	CASSQELAGSPPEQYF
TRBV5-4	TRBJ2-5	NA	NA	TGTGCCAGCAGCTGGGCCAATACAAGAGAGACCCAGTACTTC	CASSWANTRETQYF
TRBV2	TRBJ1-4	TRBD1	NA	TGTGCCAGCAGACCCGGGACAGGTTCTTTCGCTAATGAAAAACTGTTTTTT	CASRPGTGSFANEKLFF
TRBV25-1	TRBJ2-2	NA	once	TGTGCCAGCCGGGACTACACCGGGGAGCTGTTTTTT	CASRDYTGELFF
TRBV6-4	TRBJ2-7	NA	NA	TGTGCCACCTACGAGCAGTACTTC	CATYEQYF
TRBV7-2	TRBJ2-6	TRBD1	NA	TGTGCCAGCAGCTACACAGGGGGTGGGGCCAACGTCCTGACTTTC	CASSYTGGGANVLTF
TRBV4-1	TRBJ2-7	NA	NA	TGCGCCAGCAGCCCCATTGATACGGGTCCCGAGCAGTACTTC	CASSPIDTGPEQYF
TRBV7-9	TRBJ1-1	NA	NA	TGTGCCAGCGGCCTTGACAGGAACACTGAAGCTTTCTTT	CASGLDRNTEAFF
TRBV11-2	TRBJ1-1	NA	NA	TGTGCCAGCAGCTCCAGGGGTGACACTGAAGCTTTCTTT	CASSSRGDTEAFF
TRBV6-1	TRBJ2-2	NA	few	TGTGCCAGCGATTCTCCTCTAGCTACCGGGGAGCTGTTTTTT	CASDSPLATGELFF
TRBV9	TRBJ2-2	TRBD2	NA	TGTGCCAGCAGCACCCGGACTAGCGGGGGGTTGAACACCGGGGAGCTGTTTTTT	CASSTRTSGGLNTGELFF
TRBV6-5	TRBJ2-7	NA	NA	TGTGCCAGCAGTTACTCGTTTAGCGGTACCTACGAGCAGTACTTC	CASSYSFSGTYEQYF
TRBV6-5	TRBJ2-1	TRBD2	NA	TGTGCCAGCAGGCCGGGACTAGCGGGCAATGAGCAGTTCTTC	CASRPGLAGNEQFF
TRBV27	TRBJ2-5	TRBD1	NA	TGTGCCAGCAGCCCGACAGGGCAGGGGACCCAGTACTTC	CASSPTGQGTQYF
TRBV19	TRBJ2-2	NA	once	TGTGCCAGTAGTATGAGAGGATCCGGGGAGCTGTTTTTT	CASSMRGSGELFF